The 11 T cell receptor beta chains presented below share a single source sample, sequenced in a study of cytomegalovirus exposure and HLA in healthy donors. 60 Vbeta and 13 Jbeta primers were used in PCR. Libraries were prepared by immunoSEQ multiplex PCR; TCRdb keeps only in-frame clonotypes and omits some of them. The repertoire holds about 130,000 clones, with 60% to 75% as singletons. Input material: PBMCs. These receptor sequences come from a woman aged 45-65 years in good health and CMV-seropositive.

The chain couples TRBV6-1 to TRBJ2-1, with 8 bases fitting TRBD2. This CDR3 has 15 amino acids. Germline values: CDR1 MNHNS, CDR2 SASEGT. V shed 3 bases and J 6 bases; nucleotides not matched to a gene: 7. CDR3 coding DNA: TGTGCCAGCAGTGAGGTGCTAGCGGGCCTCAATGAGCAGTTCTTC. Residues: CASSEVLAGLNEQFF.

The chain employs TRBV9 and TRBJ2-7; 8 bases agree with TRBD2. The trim removed 0 bases at V and 3 bases at J, leaving 5 bases unmatched. The CDR3 has 15 amino acids. Germline CDR1 reads SGDLS; CDR2 reads YYNGEE. The CDR3 DNA is TGTGCCAGCAGCGTAGCCCAGCGGGGGTACTACGAGCAGTACTTC. This codes for CASSVAQRGYYEQYF.

The chain joins TRBV27 to TRBJ2-3, with D perhaps matching TRBD2 (6 bases). V lost 3 bases, J lost 7 bases, and 14 bases lay in between. The CDR3 sequence is 14 residues long. Per germline, CDR1 MNHEY and CDR2 SMNVEV (reference sequence). The CDR3 is CASSFLIAVHTQYF. The DNA for the CDR3 is TGTGCCAGCAGTTTTTTAATAGCGGTACATACGCAGTATTTT.

V usage is TRBV5-4 and J usage is TRBJ2-5; 11 bases line up with TRBD2. The V gene end was trimmed by 2 bases and the J gene end by 5 bases; junction bases not matched to a gene: 8. Per germline, CDR1 SGHNT and CDR2 YYREEE (reference sequence). The CDR3 contains 16 residues. CDR3 nucleotides: TGTGCCAGCAGCTTAAGGTCTAGCGGGGGGAGTGAGACCCAGTACTTC. This gives the protein CASSLRSSGGSETQYF. The whole variable domain, remainder taken from reference TRBV5-4 and TRBJ2-5, is ETGVTQSPTHLIKTRGQQVTLRCSSQSGHNTVSWYQQALGQGPQFIFQYYREEENGRGNFPPRFSGLQFPNYSSELNVNALELDDSALYLCASSLRSSGGSETQYFGPGTRLLVL.

CDR3 nucleotides: TGCGCCAGCAGCCAAGAGCGGCGACCCAAGACTGAAGCTTTCTTT. As protein: CASSQERRPKTEAFF. This chain connects TRBV4-1 to TRBJ1-1; D is unclear. Germline V CDR1 and CDR2: MGHRA, YSYEKL. The CDR3 is made up of 15 amino acids. V lost 0 bases, J lost 5 bases, and 13 bases lay in between.

The chain couples TRBV18 to TRBJ2-1; tentatively, D is TRBD2 (5 bases). This CDR3 contains 17 residues. Germline V CDR1 and CDR2: KGHSH, LQKENI. Trimming removed 6 bases from V and 4 bases from J, with 22 bases in between. The CDR3 reads CASSRAGLRETYNEQFF. As DNA, the CDR3 is TGTGCCAGCTCCCGGGCGGGTTTGAGGGAAACTTACAATGAGCAGTTCTTC. Variable domain in full (rest from reference TRBV18 and TRBJ2-1): NAGVMQNPRHLVRRRGQEARLRCSPMKGHSHVYWYRQLPEEGLKFMVYLQKENIIDESGMPKERFSAEFPKEGPSILRIQQVVRGDSAAYFCASSRAGLRETYNEQFFGPGTRLTVL.

This chain links TRBV7-9 with TRBJ2-3; 10 positions match TRBD2. J gave up 3 bases and V 2 bases, and 8 bases lay outside the gene matches. Germline V CDR1 and CDR2: SEHNR, FQNEAQ (reference sequence). The CDR3 has 17 amino acids. This chain's CDR3 is CASSLTLRTSGTDTQYF. In nucleotides, the CDR3 is TGTGCCAGCAGCTTAACTCTGCGGACTAGCGGAACAGATACGCAGTATTTT.

The chain joins TRBV9 to TRBJ1-6, with 7 bases aligning to TRBD1. The germline gives CDR1 SGDLS, CDR2 YYNGEE. The CDR3 length is 16 residues. The ends lost 4 bases at V and 8 bases at J; junction bases unmatched: 12. The CDR3 DNA reads TGTGCCAGCAGCCTTGGCCTGAGGGGGCGAGATTCACCCCTCCACTTT. This encodes CASSLGLRGRDSPLHF.

The chain employs TRBV7-9 and TRBJ2-1; 9 nucleotides line up with TRBD2. The germline V gene has CDR1 SEHNR and CDR2 FQNEAQ (reference sequence). The CDR3 runs 18 residues. V shed 4 bases and J 0 bases; nucleotides not matched to a gene: 10. The CDR3 region has the DNA TGTGCCAGCAGCTCCACCAAGACTAGCGGACTCTCCTACAATGAGCAGTTCTTC. Amino acids: CASSSTKTSGLSYNEQFF.

By share, this clone ranks as medium-sized (0.01 to 0.1%). V usage is TRBV6-1 and J usage is TRBJ2-2, with unresolved D. The CDR3 loop spans 14 amino acids. Trimming removed 11 bases at V and 3 bases at J, with 16 bases between. The germline V gene encodes CDR1 MNHNS and CDR2 SASEGT. The CDR3 DNA is TGTGCCGCCTTAATCGGGTTTGACACCGGGGAGCTGTTTTTT. Its translation is CAALIGFDTGELFF.

The CDR3 DNA is TGCGCCAGCAGCCTTCGGACAGCCTGGGATGAGCAGTTCTTC. Residues: CASSLRTAWDEQFF. This chain uses TRBV4-1 with TRBJ2-1, with a possible D match to TRBD1 (6 bases). CDR3 size: 14 residues. The germline V gene encodes CDR1 MGHRA and CDR2 YSYEKL. V was trimmed by 4 bases and J by 8 bases, leaving 15 bases between them.